This passage covers 26 T cell receptor beta chains from one sample sequenced in a study of vaccination effects on CD4 cells after COVID-19. Method: immunoSEQ multiplex PCR; TCRdb's copy keeps in-frame clones and lacks some. The sample includes fewer than 75,000 clones, around 79% seen only once; the top ten take about 2.4%. Researchers isolated CD4+ T cells once approximately eleven days of culture had elapsed. The cohort was immunized with two doses of either the BNT162b2 or mRNA-1273 vaccine. Which antigens these TCRs recognize remains unknown. Sequenced here: CD4+ T cells from PBMCs cultured without peptide, sampled after COVID-19 vaccination. All receptors derive from a human donor who received a COVID-19 vaccine.

The chain has TRBV6-6 and TRBJ1-5; perhaps TRBD1 as D (6 bases). The CDR3 totals 16 residues. Germline CDR1 is MNHNY and CDR2 is SVGAGI (reference sequence). Trimming left V 0 bases short and J 4 bases short, with 13 bases between. CDR3 residues: CASSYSAGGTNQPQHF. For the CDR3, the DNA is TGTGCCAGCAGTTACTCTGCCGGGGGGACAAATCAGCCCCAGCATTTT.

The CDR3 DNA reads TGTGCCAGCAGCCTTTCCCCGGGACAGGGAAATGAAGCTTTCTTT. Translated: CASSLSPGQGNEAFF. This chain uses TRBV6-2 or TRBV6-3 with TRBJ1-1, with TRBD1 identical over 9 bases. CDR1 is MNHEY, CDR2 SVGEGT, per germline. Trimming removed 6 bases from V and 7 bases from J; junction bases left unmatched: 12. The CDR3 is 15 residues long.

This chain joins TRBV6-1 and TRBJ2-6; the D is unclear. The CDR3 runs 19 residues. The V end was cut by 2 bases, the J end by 0 bases, with 17 bases between. Germline V gene lookup returns CDR1 MNHNS and CDR2 SASEGT. The chain's CDR3 is CASSESMVRLGSGANVLTF. In DNA, the CDR3 is TGTGCCAGCAGTGAAAGCATGGTCCGGCTGGGCTCTGGGGCCAACGTCCTGACTTTC.

V and J are TRBV7-9 and TRBJ1-1, with D uncertain. The length of the CDR3 is 13 residues. Germline CDR1 and CDR2: SEHNR and FQNEAQ (reference sequence). The V end lost 5 bases, the J end lost 5 bases, and 12 bases lay between the germline ends. The CDR3 spells CASSERVLTEAFF. The DNA of the CDR3 is TGTGCCAGCAGCGAAAGGGTACTGACTGAAGCTTTCTTT.

This chain joins TRBV7-8 and TRBJ1-1, with D unresolved. V gave up 1 base and J gave up 2 bases, with 8 bases separating them. CDR1 and CDR2 from the germline V gene are SGHVS and FQNEAQ. CDR3 size: 14 residues. CDR3 region: CASSLGRANTEAFF. In DNA, the CDR3 is TGTGCCAGCAGCTTAGGGCGCGCAAACACTGAAGCTTTCTTT.

This clone appeared once. The J gene is TRBJ2-1, the V gene TRBV24-1; 10 bases are shared with TRBD2. The V segment lost 10 bases and the J segment 5 bases; nucleotides outside the gene matches: 4. The CDR3 extends over 13 amino acids. The germline CDR1 and CDR2 sequences are KGHDR and SFDVKD. The CDR3 region has the DNA TGTGCCACGCAGCGGGGGGGTAACAATGAGCAGTTCTTC. Its protein is CATQRGGNNEQFF.

This chain joins TRBV5-1 and TRBJ2-5; TRBD1 agrees at 9 bases. With V trimmed by 5 bases and J by 3 bases, 8 bases remained unmatched. The CDR3 length is 15 residues. CDR1 is SGHRS, CDR2 YFSETQ, per germline. DNA for the CDR3: TGCGCCAGCAGACTGCCGGGACAGGGAGAAGAGACCCAGTACTTC. Translated: CASRLPGQGEETQYF.

This sequence joins TRBV27 and TRBJ1-6, with 8 bases lining up with TRBD1. Germline-derived CDR1 and CDR2 are MNHEY and SMNVEV (reference sequence). V gave up 6 bases and J gave up 5 bases; unmatched junction bases: 6. CDR3 length: 15 residues. The CDR3 spells CASRSGGRDNSPLHF. For the CDR3, the DNA is TGTGCCAGCAGGTCAGGGGGCCGGGATAATTCACCCCTCCACTTT.

The chain couples TRBV19 to TRBJ2-5; either TRBD1 or TRBD2 may fit D (7 bases each). From germline, CDR1 is LNHDA and CDR2 SQIVND (reference sequence). This CDR3 spans 16 amino acids. V lost 1 base and J lost 5, with 17 bases in between. CDR3 coding DNA: TGTGCCAGTAGTATAGGGGGAGGGGGCGGCGGGGAGACCCAGTACTTC. Amino acid sequence: CASSIGGGGGGETQYF. Combining the CDR3 with reference TRBV19 and TRBJ2-5 gives the whole variable domain DGGITQSPKYLFRKEGQNVTLSCEQNLNHDAMYWYRQDPGQGLRLIYYSQIVNDFQKGDIAEGYSVSREKKESFPLTVTSAQKNPTAFYLCASSIGGGGGGETQYFGPGTRLLVL.

This rearrangement joins TRBV28 to TRBJ1-5; the D gene is possibly TRBD1 (6 bases). CDR3 length: 15 residues. Trimming stripped 6 bases from V and 2 bases from J, with 14 bases between. Germline V gene sequence: CDR1 MDHEN, CDR2 SYDVKM. The CDR3 DNA follows: TGTGCCAGCAGAGAAACAGGGCAGGGCAATCAGCCCCAGCATTTT. Protein: CASRETGQGNQPQHF.

DNA for the CDR3: TGTGCCAGTCGGAGGGCCTCTAGCACAGATACGCAGTATTTT. This gives the protein CASRRASSTDTQYF. V usage is TRBV19 and J usage is TRBJ2-3; TRBD2 might be the D (6 bases). The CDR3 extends over 14 amino acids. Trimming cost V 8 bases and J 0 bases, with 12 bases left between them. Germline V gene data show CDR1 as LNHDA and CDR2 as SQIVND (reference sequence).

The chain is built from TRBV10-1 and TRBJ2-5, with TRBD1 as a possible D gene (5 bases). Looked up from germline, CDR1 is WNHNN and CDR2 is SYGVQD (reference sequence). V lost 3 bases and J lost 4, with 21 bases in between. This CDR3 contains 17 residues. The CDR3 spells CASSDHRKRGASETQYF. The CDR3 nucleotides read TGCGCCAGCAGTGACCATCGGAAAAGGGGCGCTTCAGAGACCCAGTACTTC.

This clone was seen only once. The genes are TRBV6-5 and TRBJ2-5, with 7 bases identical to TRBD2. The germline gives CDR1 MNHEY, CDR2 SVGAGI. The CDR3 is made up of 14 amino acids. V shed 6 bases and J 5 bases; nucleotides not matched to a gene: 9. DNA of the CDR3: TGTGCCAGCAGGCCTGGGGGGGGTCCGGAGACCCAGTACTTC. Its protein is CASRPGGGPETQYF.

In its sample, this clone was seen a few times. The chain has TRBV4-1 and TRBJ2-6; TRBD1 is a possible D gene (5 bases). This CDR3 contains 17 residues. CDR1 is MGHRA and CDR2 is YSYEKL in the germline V gene. The V gene lost 0 bases and the J gene lost 4 bases, with 13 bases spanning the gap. This chain's CDR3 is CASSQDPPGPGANVLTF. CDR3 DNA sequence: TGCGCCAGCAGCCAAGATCCTCCAGGGCCCGGGGCCAACGTCCTGACTTTC.

The chain carries TRBV6-5 and TRBJ1-1, with D uncertain. With 4 bases removed from V and 0 bases from J, the gap between germline ends came to 6 bases. The germline V gene encodes CDR1 MNHEY and CDR2 SVGAGI. The CDR3 runs to 13 residues. CDR3 amino acids: CASSSELNTEAFF. DNA of the CDR3: TGTGCCAGCAGTTCGGAACTGAACACTGAAGCTTTCTTT.

The rearrangement links TRBV28 to TRBJ2-6; no firm D call. The V end lost 5 bases, the J end lost 0 bases, and 11 bases lay between the germline ends. The CDR3 is made up of 16 amino acids. Germline V gene sequence: CDR1 MDHEN, CDR2 SYDVKM. CDR3 in DNA: TGTGCCAGCAGTCCCCACCAGGTCTCTGGGGCCAACGTCCTGACTTTC. This codes for CASSPHQVSGANVLTF.

The V call is TRBV24-1, the J call TRBJ2-3; TRBD2 matches at 8 bases. The ends lost 2 bases at V and 2 bases at J; junction bases unmatched: 5. This CDR3 has 16 amino acids. The germline CDR1 and CDR2 sequences are KGHDR and SFDVKD. CDR3 sequence reads: CATSDWRGGTTDTQYF. The CDR3 nucleotides read TGTGCCACCAGTGATTGGCGCGGGGGGACCACAGATACGCAGTATTTT.

The rearrangement joins TRBV5-3 to TRBJ1-2; no clear D. TRBV5-3 is annotated as an ORF whose role is uncertain. V shed 1 base and J shed 4 bases, with 11 bases lying between them. The CDR3 has 14 amino acids. CDR3: CARSLFPHLYGYTF. The CDR3 DNA follows: TGTGCCAGAAGCTTGTTCCCACACCTCTATGGCTACACCTTC.

The chain couples TRBV25-1 to TRBJ1-2; TRBD1 agrees at 11 bases. The V segment lost 3 bases and the J segment 8 bases; nucleotides outside the gene matches: 8. Germline values: CDR1 MGHDK, CDR2 SYGVNS. This CDR3 spans 15 amino acids. DNA of the CDR3: TGTGCCAGCAGTGATCCGGGGACAGGGGGACTCGGCTACACCTTC. Amino acids: CASSDPGTGGLGYTF.

The gene calls are TRBV6-2 or TRBV6-3 and TRBJ1-6, with D hard to call. The V gene's germline CDR1 is MNHEY and CDR2 SVGEGT. The V gene lost 5 bases and the J gene lost 5 bases, with 19 bases spanning the gap. The CDR3 is 17 residues long. The CDR3 coding sequence is TGTGCCAGCAGTCCACGGGATGTCGGCCTTAATAATTCACCCCTCCACTTT. Translated, it gives CASSPRDVGLNNSPLHF.

The chain has TRBV4-1 and TRBJ1-2, with TRBD1 matching 10 bases. Per germline, CDR1 MGHRA and CDR2 YSYEKL. The length of the CDR3 is 17 residues. V was clipped by 3 bases and J by 5 bases; unmatched bases: 12. In DNA, the CDR3 is TGCGCCAGCAGCCACCCCACCGGGACAGGGGCCGCTTATGGCTACACCTTC. Its protein is CASSHPTGTGAAYGYTF.

Concerning this clone: At one end, the junction sequence differs from germline, possibly due to a read error. The CDR3 spells CASSTPSGQGELF. DNA of the CDR3: TGTGCCAGTAGTACCCCCTCCGGGCAGGGAGAGCTCTTC. V is TRBV19 and J is TRBJ2-1, with D perhaps matching TRBD1 or TRBD2 (5 bases each). The CDR3 runs 13 residues. Germline CDR1 LNHDA, CDR2 SQIVND (reference sequence).

The chain is built from TRBV4-3 and TRBJ1-2, with 8 nucleotides matching TRBD1. The V segment lost 1 base and the J segment 8 bases; nucleotides outside the gene matches: 6. The CDR3 extends over 14 amino acids. Germline CDR1 LGHNA, CDR2 YSLEER. CDR3 residues: CASSQGRTGWGYTF. The CDR3 DNA reads TGCGCCAGCAGCCAAGGGAGGACAGGGTGGGGCTACACCTTC.

J is TRBJ1-5 and V is TRBV7-9; TRBD1 agrees at 7 bases. Losses at the gene ends were 3 bases for V and 6 bases for J; bases not matched to a gene: 5. Germline assignment: CDR1 SEHNR and CDR2 FQNEAQ (reference sequence). There are 14 residues in the CDR3. The CDR3 sequence: CASSLGQGGQPQHF. In DNA, the CDR3 is TGTGCCAGCAGCTTGGGCCAGGGGGGTCAGCCCCAGCATTTT.

The chain couples TRBV12-3 or TRBV12-4 to TRBJ1-5; no clear D gene. The germline V and J ends were trimmed by 7 bases and 0 bases, with 7 bases remaining between them. This CDR3 is built from 13 residues. In nucleotides, the CDR3 is TGTGCCAGCACCGGTTATAGCAATCAGCCCCAGCATTTT. This gives the protein CASTGYSNQPQHF.

The chain joins TRBV2 to TRBJ1-4; D may be TRBD1 (6 bases). Between the trimmed V and J ends, which lost 5 bases and 8 bases, there was a span of 15 bases. Germline V gene lookup returns CDR1 SNHLY and CDR2 FYNNEI. The length of the CDR3 is 14 residues. The CDR3 sequence: CASSREQGGEKLFF. The CDR3 DNA is TGTGCCAGCAGTAGGGAACAGGGAGGCGAAAAACTGTTTTTT. The full variable domain, rest sourced from reference TRBV2 and TRBJ1-4, is EPEVTQTPSHQVTQMGQEVILRCVPISNHLYFYWYRQILGQKVEFLVSFYNNEISEKSEIFDDQFSVERPDGSNFTLKIRSTKLEDSAMYFCASSREQGGEKLFFGSGTQLSVL.